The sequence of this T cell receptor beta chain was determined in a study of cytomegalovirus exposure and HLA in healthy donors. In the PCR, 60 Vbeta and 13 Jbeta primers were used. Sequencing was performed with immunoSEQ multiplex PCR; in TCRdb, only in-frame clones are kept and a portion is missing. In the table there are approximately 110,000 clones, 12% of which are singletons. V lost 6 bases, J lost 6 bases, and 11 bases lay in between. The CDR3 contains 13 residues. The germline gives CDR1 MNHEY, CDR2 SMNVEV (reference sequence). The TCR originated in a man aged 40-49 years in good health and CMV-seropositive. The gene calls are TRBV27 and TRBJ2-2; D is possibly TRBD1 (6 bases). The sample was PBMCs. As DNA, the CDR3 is TGTGCCAGCAGCCTCCAGGGGCCCGGGGAGCTGTTTTTT. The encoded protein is CASSLQGPGELFF.